The clone carrying this T cell receptor (beta chain) has a handful of counts. Universal primer sites and UMIs were introduced during 5'RACE template-switching synthesis of TCR cDNA. Using its own MiXCR run on the 5' RACE reads, TCRdb lists one record per CDR3 protein. Of 250,000 to 350,000 distinct CDR3 sequences listed, about 4.5% were seen once; the top ten hold approximately 19%. This sample stems from a study of T cells after yellow fever vaccination. Trimming shortened V by 5 bases and J by 8 bases, and 12 bases separated the two germline ends. The CDR3 is made up of 13 amino acids. CDR1 and CDR2 from the germline V gene are MNHEY and SVGAGI.

The clonotype comes from a man aged 18 to 30 who received the YFV17D yellow fever vaccine. J is TRBJ1-4 and V is TRBV6-5, with D uncertain. This specimen was PBMCs, taken 15 days after the yellow fever booster vaccination. The CDR3 region has the DNA TGTGCCAGCAGTCCCGACGGGTGGGAAAAACTGTTTTTT. It yields the protein CASSPDGWEKLFF.